This is a list of T cell receptor beta chains from one sample in a study of blood T cell repertoires in COVID-19. Produced via immunoSEQ multiplex PCR; TCRdb's table is partial and in-frame only. In the table there are around 130,000 clones, over 70% of which are singletons. Material: peripheral blood. The receptors shown here come from a man aged 80 or over with acute or convalescent COVID-19. Each CDR3 is given without its conserved first and last residue.

v_call cdr3_aa
TRBV25-1 ASSENTGPEAF
TRBV6-5 ASCRNPGDTQY
TRBV16 ASSHNREMNTEAF
TRBV5-1 ASSLSGGGNQPQH
TRBV5-5 ASSLGGLGGREQY
TRBV5-4 ASSVTSNEQF
TRBV4-1 ASSQDDRVGYEQY
TRBV6-1 ASSDLGQNYNEQF
TRBV30 AWSVQPTNEKLF
TRBV2 ASSGTGSYGYT
TRBV6-6 ASSYGTGGRNEQF
TRBV5-4 ASSTMTGGGKNIQY
TRBV30 AWSEAHRGFNEKLF
TRBV28 ASSRLAGGSETQY
TRBV19 ASSVLTGSQPQH
TRBV7-9 ASSQRGQGEKLF
TRBV10-3 AVDRGLNTGELF
TRBV7-2 ASSFMLQVGMSNEQF
TRBV19 ASRGGPGNQPQH
TRBV5-5 ASSAQGDYGYT